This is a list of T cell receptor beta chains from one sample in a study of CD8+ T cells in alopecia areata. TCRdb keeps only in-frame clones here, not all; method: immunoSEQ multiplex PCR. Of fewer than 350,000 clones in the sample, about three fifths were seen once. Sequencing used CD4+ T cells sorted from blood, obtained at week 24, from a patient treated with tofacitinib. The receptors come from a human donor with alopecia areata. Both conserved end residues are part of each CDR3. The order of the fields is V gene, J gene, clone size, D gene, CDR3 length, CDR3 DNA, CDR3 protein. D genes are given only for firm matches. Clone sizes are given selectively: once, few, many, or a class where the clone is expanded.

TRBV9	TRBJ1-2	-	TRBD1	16	TGTGCCAGCAGCGTAGTGGGATCTTCCCGGACAGGGGGCTACACCTTC	CASSVVGSSRTGGYTF
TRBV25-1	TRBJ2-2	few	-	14	TGTGCCAGCAGTGACCTCAGGGGCCCCGGGGAGCTGTTTTTT	CASSDLRGPGELFF
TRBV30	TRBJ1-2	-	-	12	TGTGCCTGGAATGGAAACTTTTATGGCTACACCTTC	CAWNGNFYGYTF
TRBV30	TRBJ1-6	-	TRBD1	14	TGTGCCTGGAACCGCGGCAGGGGGCGGTCACCCCTCCACTTT	CAWNRGRGRSPLHF
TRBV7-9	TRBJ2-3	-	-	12	TGTGCCAGCAGCTTTGGGGCAGATACGCAGTATTTT	CASSFGADTQYF
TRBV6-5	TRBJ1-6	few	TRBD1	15	TGTGCCAGCAGTTACGGGGACAGGGGTAATTCACCCCTCCACTTT	CASSYGDRGNSPLHF
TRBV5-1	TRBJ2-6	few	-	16	TGCGCCAGCAGCTTGGATGCAACTACTGGGGCCAACGTCCTGACTTTC	CASSLDATTGANVLTF
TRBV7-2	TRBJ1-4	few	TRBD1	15	TGTGCCAGCAGCTTAGGGTACAGGGGGCAGGGAAAACTGTTTTTT	CASSLGYRGQGKLFF
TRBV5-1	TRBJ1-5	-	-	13	TGCGCCAGCAGATCCGACACGGATCAGCCCCAGCATTTT	CASRSDTDQPQHF
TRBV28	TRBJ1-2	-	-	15	TGTGCCAGCAGTTTATTGCCCTCGGTGGACTATGGCTACACCTTC	CASSLLPSVDYGYTF
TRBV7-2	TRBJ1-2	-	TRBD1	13	TGTGCCAGCAGCACGACAGGGTTCTATGGCTACACCTTC	CASSTTGFYGYTF
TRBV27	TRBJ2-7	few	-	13	TGTGCCAGCAGTTCCTCCAGGGGCCCGGAGCAGTACTTC	CASSSSRGPEQYF
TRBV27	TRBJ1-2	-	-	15	TGTGCCAGCAGTCAATCCAGGGATCCCGTCTATGGCTACACCTTC	CASSQSRDPVYGYTF
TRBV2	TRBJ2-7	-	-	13	TGTGCCAGAGGTCAAGGGAGCTCCTACGAGCAGTACTTC	CARGQGSSYEQYF
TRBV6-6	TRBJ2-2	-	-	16	TGTGCCAGCAGTTACGGCGGATCTCTCGTCGCCGGGGAGCTGTTTTTT	CASSYGGSLVAGELFF
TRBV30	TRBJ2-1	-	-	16	TGTGCCTGGAGTGTATCCGGTATCAGCTCCTACAATGAGCAGTTCTTC	CAWSVSGISSYNEQFF
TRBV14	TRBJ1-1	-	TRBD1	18	TGTGCCAGCAGCCAAGATCTTCCGGGACAGGGAGGTGACACTGAAGCTTTCTTT	CASSQDLPGQGGDTEAFF
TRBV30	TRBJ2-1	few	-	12	TGTGCCTGGAGCCCGAACTACAATGAGCAGTTCTTC	CAWSPNYNEQFF
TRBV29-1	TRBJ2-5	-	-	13	TGCAGCGCCACCCAGTGGGCGGGAGAGACCCAGTACTTC	CSATQWAGETQYF
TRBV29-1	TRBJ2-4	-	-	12	TGCAGCGTTATTCGAGACTACACCATTCAGTACTTC	CSVIRDYTIQYF
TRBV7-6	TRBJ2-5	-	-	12	TGTGCCAGCAGCTTAGGGGACGGGACCCAGTACTTC	CASSLGDGTQYF
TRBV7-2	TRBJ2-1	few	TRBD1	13	TGTGCCAGCAGCTTAACCGGGACAGGCGAGCAGTTCTTC	CASSLTGTGEQFF
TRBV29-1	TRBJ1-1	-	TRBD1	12	TGCAGCGTTGACGACAGGGACACTGAAGCTTTCTTT	CSVDDRDTEAFF
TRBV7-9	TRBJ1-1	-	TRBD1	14	TGTGCCAGCAGCGTCAGGGGGCGGAACACTGAAGCTTTCTTT	CASSVRGRNTEAFF
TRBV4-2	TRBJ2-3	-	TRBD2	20	TGTGCCAGCAGCCAAGATCCGAGGAGGACTAGCGGGGGTAGCACAGATACGCAGTATTTT	CASSQDPRRTSGGSTDTQYF
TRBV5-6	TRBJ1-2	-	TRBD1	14	TGTGCCAGCAGCTTGACCGGACAGGGATATGGCTACACCTTC	CASSLTGQGYGYTF
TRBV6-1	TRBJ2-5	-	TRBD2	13	TGTGCCAGCAGAAGGACTAGATCCGAGACCCAGTACTTC	CASRRTRSETQYF
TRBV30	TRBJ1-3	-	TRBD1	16	TGTGCCTGGAGTAGAGGCGGGACAGGGGCTGGAAACACCATATATTTT	CAWSRGGTGAGNTIYF
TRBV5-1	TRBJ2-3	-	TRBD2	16	TGCGCCAGCAGCCTCCCTAGCGGGGGGTTCGCAGATACGCAGTATTTT	CASSLPSGGFADTQYF
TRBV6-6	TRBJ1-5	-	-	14	TGTGCCAGCAGTTACTCCGGGGTGGGTCAGCCCCAGCATTTT	CASSYSGVGQPQHF